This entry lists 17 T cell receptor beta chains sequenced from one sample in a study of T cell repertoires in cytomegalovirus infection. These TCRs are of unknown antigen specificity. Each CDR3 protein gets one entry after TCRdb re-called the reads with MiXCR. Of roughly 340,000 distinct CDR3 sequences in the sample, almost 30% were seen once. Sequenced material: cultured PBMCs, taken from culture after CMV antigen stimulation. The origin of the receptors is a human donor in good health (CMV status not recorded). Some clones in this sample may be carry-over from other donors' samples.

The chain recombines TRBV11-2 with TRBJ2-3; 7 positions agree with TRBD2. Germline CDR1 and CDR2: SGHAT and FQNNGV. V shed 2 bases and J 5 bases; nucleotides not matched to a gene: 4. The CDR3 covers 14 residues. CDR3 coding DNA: TGTGCCAGCAGCTTATGGGCGGGGGTAGATACGCAGTATTTT. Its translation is CASSLWAGVDTQYF.

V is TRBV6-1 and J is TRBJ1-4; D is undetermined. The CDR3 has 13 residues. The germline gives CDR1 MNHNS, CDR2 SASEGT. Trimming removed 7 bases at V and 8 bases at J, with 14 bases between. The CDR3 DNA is TGTGCCAGCACATACGAAGTCGGAGAAAAACTGTTTTTT. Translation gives CASTYEVGEKLFF.

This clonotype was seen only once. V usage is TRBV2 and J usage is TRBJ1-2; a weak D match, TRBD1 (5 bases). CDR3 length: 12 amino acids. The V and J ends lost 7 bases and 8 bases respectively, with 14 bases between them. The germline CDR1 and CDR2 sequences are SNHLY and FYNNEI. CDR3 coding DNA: TGTGCCAGCAATGGTATGGGGGACGGCTACACCTTC. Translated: CASNGMGDGYTF.

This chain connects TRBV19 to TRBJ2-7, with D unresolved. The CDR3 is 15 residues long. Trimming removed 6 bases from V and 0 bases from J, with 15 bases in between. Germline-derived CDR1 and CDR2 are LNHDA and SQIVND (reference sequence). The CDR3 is CASSTRSPSSYEQYF. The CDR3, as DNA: TGTGCCAGTAGCACACGCTCCCCGAGCTCCTACGAGCAGTACTTC.

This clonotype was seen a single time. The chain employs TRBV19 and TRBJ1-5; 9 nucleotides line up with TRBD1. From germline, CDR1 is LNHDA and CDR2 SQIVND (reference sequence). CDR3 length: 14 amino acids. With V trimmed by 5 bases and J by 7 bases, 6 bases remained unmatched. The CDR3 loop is CASSGGTGRQPQHF. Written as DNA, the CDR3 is TGTGCCAGTAGTGGGGGGACAGGGCGACAGCCCCAGCATTTT.

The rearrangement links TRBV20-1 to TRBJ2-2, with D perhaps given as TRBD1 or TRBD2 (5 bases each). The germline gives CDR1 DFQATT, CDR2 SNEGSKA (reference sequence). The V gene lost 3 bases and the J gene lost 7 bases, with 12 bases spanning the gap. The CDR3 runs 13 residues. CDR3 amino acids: CSARQFGGGELFF. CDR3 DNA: TGCAGTGCTAGGCAGTTTGGGGGCGGGGAGCTGTTTTTT.

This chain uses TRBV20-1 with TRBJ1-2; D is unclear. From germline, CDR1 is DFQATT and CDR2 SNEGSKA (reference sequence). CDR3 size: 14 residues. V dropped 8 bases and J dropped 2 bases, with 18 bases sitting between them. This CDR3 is CSSPVLAENYGYTF. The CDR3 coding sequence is TGCAGTTCCCCAGTCCTGGCGGAGAACTATGGCTACACCTTC.

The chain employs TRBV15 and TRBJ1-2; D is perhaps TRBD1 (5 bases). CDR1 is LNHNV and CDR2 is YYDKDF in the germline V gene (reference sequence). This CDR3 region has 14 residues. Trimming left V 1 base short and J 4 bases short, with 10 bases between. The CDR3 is CATSRGGGTYGYTF. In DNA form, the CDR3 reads TGTGCCACCAGCAGAGGGGGGGGAACCTATGGCTACACCTTC.

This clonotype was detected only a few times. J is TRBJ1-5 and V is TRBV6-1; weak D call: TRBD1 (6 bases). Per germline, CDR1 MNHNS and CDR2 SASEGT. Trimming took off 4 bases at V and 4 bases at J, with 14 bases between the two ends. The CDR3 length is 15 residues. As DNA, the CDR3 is TGTGCCAGCAGTGGGCGGTACAGGGATAATCAGCCCCAGCATTTT. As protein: CASSGRYRDNQPQHF.

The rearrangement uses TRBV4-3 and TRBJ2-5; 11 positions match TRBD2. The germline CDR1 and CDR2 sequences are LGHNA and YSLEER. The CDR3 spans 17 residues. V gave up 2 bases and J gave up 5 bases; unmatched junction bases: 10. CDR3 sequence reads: CASSQSPSGGTRETQYF. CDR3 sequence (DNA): TGCGCCAGCAGCCAATCTCCTAGCGGGGGGACGAGGGAGACCCAGTACTTC.

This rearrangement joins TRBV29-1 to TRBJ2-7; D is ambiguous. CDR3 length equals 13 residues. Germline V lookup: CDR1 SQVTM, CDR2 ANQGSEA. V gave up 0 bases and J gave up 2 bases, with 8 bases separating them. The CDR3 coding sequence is TGCAGCGTTGAAGAGGAGTCGCCCTACGAGCAGTACTTC. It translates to CSVEEESPYEQYF.

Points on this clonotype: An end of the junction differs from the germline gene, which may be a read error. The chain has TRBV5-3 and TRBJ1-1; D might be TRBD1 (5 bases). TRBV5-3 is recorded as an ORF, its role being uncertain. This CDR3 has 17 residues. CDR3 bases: TGTGCCAGCAGCTTGGGGCAGGGAGGACAAATGAACACTGAAGCTTTCTTT. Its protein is CASSLGQGGQMNTEAFF.

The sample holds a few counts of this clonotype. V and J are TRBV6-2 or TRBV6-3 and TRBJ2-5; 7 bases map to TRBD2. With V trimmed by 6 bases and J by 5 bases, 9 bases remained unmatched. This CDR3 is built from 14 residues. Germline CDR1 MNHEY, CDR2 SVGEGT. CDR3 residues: CASSQAGIGETQYF. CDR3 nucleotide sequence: TGTGCCAGCAGCCAAGCGGGAATCGGGGAGACCCAGTACTTC.

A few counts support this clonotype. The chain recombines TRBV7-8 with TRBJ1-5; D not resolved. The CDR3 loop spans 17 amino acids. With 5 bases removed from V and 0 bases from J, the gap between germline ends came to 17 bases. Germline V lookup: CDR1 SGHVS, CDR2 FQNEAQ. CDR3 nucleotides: TGTGCCAGCAGCGAGACATATCCAGGTTATAGCAATCAGCCCCAGCATTTT. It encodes CASSETYPGYSNQPQHF.

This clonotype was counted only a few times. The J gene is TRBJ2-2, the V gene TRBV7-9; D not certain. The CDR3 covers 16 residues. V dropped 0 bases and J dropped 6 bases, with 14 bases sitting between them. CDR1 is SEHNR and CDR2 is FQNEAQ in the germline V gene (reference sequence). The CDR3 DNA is TGTGCCAGCAGCTTAGCCTCAGGACGCCGGCCCGGGGAGCTGTTTTTT. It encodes CASSLASGRRPGELFF.

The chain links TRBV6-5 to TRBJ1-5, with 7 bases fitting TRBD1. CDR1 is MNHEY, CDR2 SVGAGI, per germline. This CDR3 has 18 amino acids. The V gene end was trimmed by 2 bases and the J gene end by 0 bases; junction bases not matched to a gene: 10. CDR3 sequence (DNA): TGTGCCAGCAGTTACGCACTCCCGGGACAGCTTAGCAATCAGCCCCAGCATTTT. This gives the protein CASSYALPGQLSNQPQHF.

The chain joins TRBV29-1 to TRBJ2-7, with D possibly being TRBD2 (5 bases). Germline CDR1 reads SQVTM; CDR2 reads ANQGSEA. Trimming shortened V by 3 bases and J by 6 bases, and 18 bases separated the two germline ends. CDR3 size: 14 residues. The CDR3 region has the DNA TGCAGCGTTGAGTTCCGAGGGCGTCGCGGCGAGCAGTACTTC. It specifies CSVEFRGRRGEQYF.